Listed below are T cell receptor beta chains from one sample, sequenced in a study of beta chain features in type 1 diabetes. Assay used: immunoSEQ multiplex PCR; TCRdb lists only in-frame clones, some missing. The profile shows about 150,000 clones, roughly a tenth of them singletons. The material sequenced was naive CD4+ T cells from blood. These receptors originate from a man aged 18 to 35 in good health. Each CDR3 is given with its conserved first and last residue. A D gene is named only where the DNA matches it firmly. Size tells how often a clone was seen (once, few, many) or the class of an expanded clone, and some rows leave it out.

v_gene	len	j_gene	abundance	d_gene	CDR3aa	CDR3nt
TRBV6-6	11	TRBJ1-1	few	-	CASDGGTEAFF	TGTGCCAGCGATGGGGGGACTGAAGCTTTCTTT
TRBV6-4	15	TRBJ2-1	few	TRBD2	CASSDEGTTYNEQFF	TGTGCCAGCAGTGACGAGGGGACTACTTACAATGAGCAGTTCTTC
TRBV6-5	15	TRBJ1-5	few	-	CASSYSSRDYQPQHF	TGTGCCAGCAGTTACTCGAGTCGGGATTATCAGCCCCAGCATTTT
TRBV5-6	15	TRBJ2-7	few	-	CASSLVDRLVDEQYF	TGTGCCAGCAGCTTGGTTGATAGACTCGTCGACGAGCAGTACTTC
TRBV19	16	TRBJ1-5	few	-	CASSISWGGVNQPQHF	TGTGCCAGTAGTATATCTTGGGGAGGGGTCAATCAGCCCCAGCATTTT
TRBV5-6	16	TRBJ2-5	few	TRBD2	CASSFRTSGGAPSQYF	TGTGCCAGCAGCTTCAGGACTAGCGGGGGAGCCCCGTCCCAGTACTTC
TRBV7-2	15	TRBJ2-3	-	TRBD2	CASSFWRGGTDTQYF	TGTGCCAGCAGCTTTTGGCGGGGGGGCACAGATACGCAGTATTTT
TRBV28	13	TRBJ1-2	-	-	CASSLEQIYGYTF	TGTGCCAGCAGTTTGGAGCAAATCTATGGCTACACCTTC
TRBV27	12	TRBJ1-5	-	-	CASSSAGGPQHF	TGTGCCAGCAGTTCCGCAGGAGGGCCCCAGCATTTT
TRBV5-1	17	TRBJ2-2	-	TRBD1	CASSLPAGGANTGELFF	TGCGCCAGCAGCTTGCCGGCAGGGGGAGCGAACACCGGGGAGCTGTTTTTT
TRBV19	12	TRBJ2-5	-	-	CASSIRGETQYF	TGTGCCAGTAGTATAAGGGGGGAGACCCAGTACTTC
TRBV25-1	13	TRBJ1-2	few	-	CASSRDSLGGYTF	TGTGCCAGCAGTCGGGACTCGCTGGGAGGCTACACCTTC
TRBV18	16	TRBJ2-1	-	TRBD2	CASSPPAGGPYNEQFF	TGTGCCAGCTCACCACCGGCGGGGGGCCCCTACAATGAGCAGTTCTTC
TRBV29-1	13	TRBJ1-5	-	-	CSVVTSSNQPQHF	TGCAGCGTTGTCACCAGTAGCAATCAGCCCCAGCATTTT
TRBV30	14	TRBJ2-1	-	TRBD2	CAWSSGGPYNEQFF	TGTGCCTGGAGTAGCGGGGGGCCCTACAATGAGCAGTTCTTC
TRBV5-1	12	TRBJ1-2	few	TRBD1	CASRLTGFGYTF	TGCGCCAGCAGATTGACAGGGTTTGGCTACACCTTC
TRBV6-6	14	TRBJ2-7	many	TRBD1	CASSQGQGSSEQYF	TGTGCCAGCAGTCAGGGACAGGGTTCTTCCGAGCAGTACTTC
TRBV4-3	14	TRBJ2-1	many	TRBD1	CASSRDRDPNEQFF	TGCGCCAGCAGCCGGGACAGGGACCCCAATGAGCAGTTCTTC
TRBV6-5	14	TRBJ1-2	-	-	CASSTRRGTYGYTF	TGTGCCAGCAGCACCAGGCGGGGGACCTATGGCTACACCTTC
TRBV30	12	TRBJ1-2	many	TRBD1	CAADRAFSGYTF	TGTGCGGCGGACAGGGCTTTCTCTGGCTACACCTTC
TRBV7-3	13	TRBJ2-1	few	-	CASSFSGGNEQFF	TGTGCCAGCAGCTTTTCCGGGGGCAATGAGCAGTTCTTC
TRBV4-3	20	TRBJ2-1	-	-	CASSSIKEGLAVSLRNEQFF	TGCGCCAGCAGCTCGATCAAAGAAGGTTTGGCGGTCTCCTTACGGAATGAGCAGTTCTTC